The 9 T cell receptor beta chains presented below share a single source sample, sequenced in a study of regulatory T cells in long-lasting Graves disease. Time point indicated: newly diagnosed GD, antithyroid drugs for less than 3 months. PBMCs provided the RNA from which the TCR library was made. For TCR beta, libraries came from iRepertoire HTBI primers and Arm-PCR of CDR3 regions. One entry per CDR3 protein, called by TCRdb with MiXCR from the multiplex PCR reads. The sample yields more than 300,000 distinct CDR3 sequences, around 16% seen once. These same data were also listed under a study on T cells in Graves' hyperthyroidism and ophthalmopathy.

Material: peripheral blood mononuclear cells (PBMCs), obtained at new diagnosis, from a patient treated with antithyroid drugs. The receptors originated from a woman aged 18 to 35 with Graves disease.

This clonotype was counted ten times or more. The CDR3 DNA reads as TGTGCCATCAGTGTGGGGACTGAAGCTTTCTTT. It codes for CAISVGTEAFF. The genes are TRBV10-3 and TRBJ1-1, with unresolved D. Germline V lookup: CDR1 ENHRY, CDR2 SYGVKD. V was pared by 4 bases and J by 5 bases, with 5 bases between. This CDR3 is 11 amino acids long.

This clonotype was observed a handful of times. The chain employs TRBV20-1 and TRBJ1-1; D perhaps matches TRBD1 (5 bases). Germline V gives CDR1 DFQATT, CDR2 SNEGSKA (reference sequence). The CDR3 covers 13 residues. V was pared by 4 bases and J by 4 bases, with 13 bases between. This CDR3 reads CSATGPGGTEAFF. Written as DNA, the CDR3 is TGCAGTGCTACCGGGCCTGGGGGCACTGAAGCTTTCTTT.

This clonotype was detected many times. The chain carries TRBV18 and TRBJ2-3, with D perhaps TRBD1 (6 bases). This CDR3 contains 12 residues. Per the germline V gene, CDR1 is KGHSH and CDR2 is LQKENI. Trimming took off 8 bases at V and 5 bases at J, with 11 bases between the two ends. DNA of the CDR3: TGTGCCAGCAGCCCCAGGGGAGATACGCAGTATTTT. Protein: CASSPRGDTQYF.

This clonotype was recorded at least ten times. This chain joins TRBV12-3 or TRBV12-4 and TRBJ2-7; D call uncertain. V lost 3 bases, J lost 4 bases, and 7 bases lay in between. The CDR3 runs to 12 residues. The CDR3 spells CASSFHRYEQYF. In nucleotides, the CDR3 is TGTGCCAGCAGTTTCCACAGATACGAGCAGTACTTC.

This clonotype was counted ten times or more. V is TRBV10-3 and J is TRBJ2-7; TRBD1 agrees at 9 bases. V shed 10 bases and J 3 bases; nucleotides not matched to a gene: 13. CDR3 length: 15 residues. Looked up from germline, CDR1 is ENHRY and CDR2 is SYGVKD. In DNA, the CDR3 is TGTGCCACCCTCCCGCGACCGGGACAGGGCTACGAGCAGTACTTC. Its translation: CATLPRPGQGYEQYF.

This clonotype has more than one count but fewer than ten. V and J are TRBV7-9 and TRBJ2-7, with D maybe TRBD1 (6 bases). V lost 5 bases and J lost 4, with 15 bases in between. Germline V gene sequence: CDR1 SEHNR, CDR2 FQNEAQ (reference sequence). This CDR3 spans 14 amino acids. CDR3 coding DNA: TGTGCCAGCAGCCCCCCAGGGGCCCAATACGAGCAGTACTTC. This codes for CASSPPGAQYEQYF.

For the CDR3, the DNA is TGTGCCAGCAGTTACGGCTGGGATAGCCGAACCTACGAGCAGTACTTC. It yields the protein CASSYGWDSRTYEQYF. The chain links TRBV6-9 to TRBJ2-7; no clear D. V shed 3 bases and J shed 2 bases, with 17 bases lying between them. Germline V gene data show CDR1 as MNHGY and CDR2 as SVAAGI. The CDR3 totals 16 residues.

The chain couples TRBV7-9 to TRBJ2-1; 12 bases agree with TRBD2. Germline lookup yields CDR1 SEHNR and CDR2 FQNEAQ (reference sequence). With 5 bases clipped from V and 6 bases from J, the junction kept 17 bases outside the gene matches. The CDR3 length is 19 residues. The CDR3 protein is CASSPRTGSTSGGPNEQFF. The CDR3 DNA reads TGTGCCAGCAGCCCCCGGACAGGGTCGACTAGCGGGGGACCCAATGAGCAGTTCTTC. Full variable domain (rest looked up from reference TRBV7-9 and TRBJ2-1): DTGVSQNPRHKITKRGQNVTFRCDPISEHNRLYWYRQTLGQGPEFLTYFQNEAQLEKSRLLSDRFSAERPKGSFSTLEIQRTEQGDSAMYLCASSPRTGSTSGGPNEQFFGPGTRLTVL.

In this sample, this clonotype turned up many times. The chain joins TRBV20-1 to TRBJ2-3, with D perhaps TRBD1 (5 bases). Trimming took 5 bases from V and 4 from J, leaving 10 bases between them. CDR1 is DFQATT and CDR2 is SNEGSKA in the germline V gene (reference sequence). CDR3 length: 12 residues. CDR3 coding DNA: TGCAGTGCTCCCTCAGGGTCAGATACGCAGTATTTT. Translated: CSAPSGSDTQYF.